The 32 T cell receptor beta chains presented below share a single source sample, sequenced in a study of patients and donors after allogeneic stem cell transplantation. TCRdb reprocessed the RT-PCR reads with MiXCR, giving one entry per CDR3 protein. The sample carries approximately 150,000 distinct CDR3 sequences, 24% recorded once. Material: blood, either unsorted or a sorted T cell fraction (not recorded which). These receptor sequences come from a human donor who was either an allogeneic HSCT recipient or a stem cell or donor lymphocyte infusion donor (not recorded which). It is not recorded whose cells these are; they may come from a transplant donor.

The rearrangement joins TRBV28 to TRBJ1-2, with D maybe TRBD1 (5 bases). The V gene's germline CDR1 is MDHEN and CDR2 SYDVKM. The CDR3 runs to 14 residues. V lost 3 bases to trimming and J lost 1 base, with 9 bases between them. The DNA for the CDR3 is TGTGCCAGCAGTTTCACGGGGGGTAACTATGGCTACACCTTC. It yields the protein CASSFTGGNYGYTF.

This clonotype was observed a few times. The chain couples TRBV4-3 to TRBJ2-1; D gene uncertain. Germline V lookup: CDR1 LGHNA, CDR2 YSLEER. V shed 1 base and J shed 2 bases, with 12 bases lying between them. There are 16 residues in the CDR3. Here the CDR3 reads CASSQGSPEAYNEQFF. CDR3 bases: TGCGCCAGCAGCCAAGGGTCGCCTGAGGCCTACAATGAGCAGTTCTTC.

The chain links TRBV7-9 to TRBJ1-2; D remains unclear. The CDR3 extends over 12 amino acids. The germline gives CDR1 SEHNR, CDR2 FQNEAQ (reference sequence). V was shortened by 3 bases and J by 7 bases, with 9 bases between the two germline ends. CDR3 residues: CASSFFIGGYTF. CDR3 bases: TGTGCCAGCAGCTTCTTTATAGGTGGCTACACCTTC.

This clonotype was recorded a few times. V is TRBV3-1 and J is TRBJ2-1; TRBD2 aligns across 10 bases. The length of the CDR3 is 16 residues. CDR1 and CDR2 from the germline V gene are LGHDT and YNNKEL (reference sequence). With V trimmed by 0 bases and J by 4 bases, 3 bases remained unmatched. CDR3 amino acids: CASSQDLAGGYNEQFF. The CDR3 DNA is TGTGCCAGCAGCCAAGATTTAGCGGGGGGTTACAATGAGCAGTTCTTC.

Only a few counts were recorded for this clonotype. This chain uses TRBV4-1 with TRBJ1-1; D is uncertain. Germline V CDR1 and CDR2: MGHRA, YSYEKL. This CDR3 contains 15 residues. V lost 3 bases, J lost 0 bases, and 11 bases lay in between. CDR3 in amino acids: CASSQKAFMNTEAFF. The CDR3 DNA sequence: TGCGCCAGCAGCCAGAAGGCGTTCATGAACACTGAAGCTTTCTTT.

This clonotype occurred a few times. This chain uses TRBV12-3 or TRBV12-4 with TRBJ1-2; D remains ambiguous. The CDR3 length is 16 residues. Trimming removed 1 base from V and 5 bases from J, with 17 bases in between. CDR3 protein: CASSLGYGSESYGYTF. CDR3 DNA sequence: TGTGCCAGCAGTTTAGGGTACGGCTCGGAATCATATGGCTACACCTTC.

This chain uses TRBV20-1 with TRBJ1-5, with 7 bases identical to TRBD1. There are 13 residues in the CDR3. Germline CDR1 and CDR2: DFQATT and SNEGSKA (reference sequence). The V and J ends lost 3 bases and 5 bases, in that order; junction bases with no gene match: 4. CDR3 in amino acids: CSASGDRDQPQHF. For the CDR3, the DNA is TGCAGTGCTAGTGGGGACAGAGATCAGCCCCAGCATTTT.

The V gene is TRBV9, the J gene TRBJ2-1; perhaps TRBD1 as D (6 bases). Germline CDR1 is SGDLS and CDR2 is YYNGEE. V was trimmed by 3 bases and J by 8 bases, leaving 15 bases between them. The CDR3 has 14 amino acids. For the CDR3, the DNA is TGTGCCAGCAGCGACAGGGCCCCCCGGGATGAGCAGTTCTTC. It codes for CASSDRAPRDEQFF.

The J gene is TRBJ2-3, the V gene TRBV5-1; TRBD1 matches 7 bases. The CDR3 has 12 amino acids. Germline V gives CDR1 SGHRS, CDR2 YFSETQ. The CDR3 loop reads CATGQKKDTQYF. CDR3 DNA sequence: TGCGCGACGGGACAGAAAAAAGATACGCAGTATTTT.

The chain employs TRBV5-1 and TRBJ2-3; 10 bases map to TRBD2. V shed 2 bases and J 0 bases; nucleotides not matched to a gene: 6. CDR1 and CDR2 (germline): SGHRS, YFSETQ. This CDR3 comprises 17 residues. CDR3 sequence: CASSFGLAEPSTDTQYF. In DNA, the CDR3 is TGCGCCAGCAGCTTTGGACTAGCGGAACCAAGCACAGATACGCAGTATTTT.

The rearrangement uses TRBV4-2 and TRBJ2-7; D may match TRBD1 or TRBD2 (5 bases each). Trimming removed 1 base at V and 3 bases at J, with 19 bases between. Germline values: CDR1 LGHNA, CDR2 YNFKEQ. This CDR3 is 17 amino acids long. The CDR3 reads CASSQVGTAGSYYEQYF. The DNA of the CDR3 is TGTGCCAGCAGCCAAGTAGGGACGGCCGGGTCCTACTACGAGCAGTACTTC.

This clonotype was picked up many times. This sequence joins TRBV2 and TRBJ1-5; D gene ambiguous. Trimming left V 7 bases short and J 4 bases short, with 14 bases between. Germline lookup yields CDR1 SNHLY and CDR2 FYNNEI. This CDR3 has 14 residues. CDR3 sequence (DNA): TGTGCCAGCAAGCCGGTAGGTTGGAATCAGCCCCAGCATTTT. It yields the protein CASKPVGWNQPQHF.

This clonotype was counted many times. The genes are TRBV20-1 and TRBJ1-5, with TRBD1 matching over 10 bases. Trimming at V came to 5 bases and at J to 5 bases, leaving 3 bases not matched to a gene. CDR3 length equals 13 residues. Per the germline V gene, CDR1 is DFQATT and CDR2 is SNEGSKA (reference sequence). The CDR3 coding sequence is TGCAGTGCTGGGACAGGGGCGGATCAGCCCCAGCATTTT. This codes for CSAGTGADQPQHF.

This clonotype was counted only a few times. The chain has TRBV24-1 and TRBJ1-5; tentative D call: TRBD1 (6 bases). V lost 5 bases and J lost 7, with 14 bases in between. This CDR3 region has 14 residues. Germline V gene data show CDR1 as KGHDR and CDR2 as SFDVKD. CDR3 DNA: TGTGCCACCAGTGGTTCAGAGGGGGTCCAGCCCCAGCATTTT. It encodes CATSGSEGVQPQHF.

This clonotype was detected only a few times. The chain has TRBV20-1 and TRBJ1-2; D gene ambiguous. CDR1 and CDR2 from the germline V gene are DFQATT and SNEGSKA (reference sequence). The CDR3 extends over 12 amino acids. Trimming took 0 bases from V and 4 from J, leaving 6 bases between them. The CDR3 bases are TGCAGTGCTAGAGATCAGACCTATGGCTACACCTTC. Its protein product is CSARDQTYGYTF.

The rearrangement joins TRBV10-3 to TRBJ2-1; 9 bases fit TRBD2. Germline CDR1 ENHRY, CDR2 SYGVKD. The CDR3 spans 15 residues. V shed 2 bases and J 8 bases; nucleotides not matched to a gene: 7. CDR3 loop: CAISEPHLAGYEQFF. The CDR3 DNA reads TGTGCCATCAGTGAGCCCCATCTAGCGGGATATGAGCAGTTCTTC.

V gene TRBV6-2 or TRBV6-3 combines with J gene TRBJ2-3; 8 bases match TRBD2. The CDR3 consists of 16 residues. V shed 11 bases and J 1 base; nucleotides not matched to a gene: 14. In germline, CDR1 is MNHEY, CDR2 SVGEGT. Written as DNA, the CDR3 is TGTGCCGCCCAAGGGACTAGTCGCGGTGGCACAGATACGCAGTATTTT. It codes for CAAQGTSRGGTDTQYF.

This clonotype showed up just a few times. The chain is built from TRBV4-1 and TRBJ1-3; no clear D gene. V dropped 2 bases and J dropped 2 bases, with 13 bases sitting between them. The V gene's germline CDR1 is MGHRA and CDR2 YSYEKL. The CDR3 totals 16 residues. In DNA form, the CDR3 reads TGCGCCAGCAGCCAAACGGCCACTAAGCCTGGAAACACCATATATTTT. Protein: CASSQTATKPGNTIYF.

This clonotype has more than one count but fewer than ten. The rearrangement joins TRBV12-3 or TRBV12-4 to TRBJ1-1, with D unclear. Trimming pared 3 bases from V and 1 base from J, leaving 9 bases between. The CDR3 loop spans 14 amino acids. CDR3 coding DNA: TGTGCCAGCAGTTTCGGGCTTCAGAACACTGAAGCTTTCTTT. This gives the protein CASSFGLQNTEAFF.

The V and J genes are TRBV5-8 and TRBJ1-6; D not certain. Germline V gives CDR1 SGHTS, CDR2 YDEGEE. The V and J ends lost 4 bases and 6 bases respectively, with 5 bases between them. This CDR3 comprises 12 residues. The CDR3 sequence is CASSKFNSPLHF. CDR3 nucleotides: TGTGCCAGCAGCAAGTTTAATTCACCCCTCCACTTT.

This clonotype has at least ten counts. The chain is built from TRBV18 and TRBJ1-2; 7 nucleotides agree with TRBD1. The CDR3 covers 13 residues. V lost 5 bases and J lost 7; bases outside the gene matches: 7. Per germline, CDR1 KGHSH and CDR2 LQKENI. The DNA of the CDR3 is TGTGCCAGCTCAGCCGACAGGGAGTCTGGCTACACCTTC. Translated, it gives CASSADRESGYTF.

This clonotype showed up just a few times. The CDR3 region has the DNA TGTGCCAGCAGCTTGGATGGCCAGCGTTATAATGAAAAACTGTTTTTT. This encodes CASSLDGQRYNEKLFF. V gene TRBV5-6 combines with J gene TRBJ1-4, with D uncertain. The CDR3 has 16 residues. V lost 0 bases to trimming and J lost 4 bases, with 13 bases between them. CDR1 and CDR2 (germline): SGHDT, YYEEEE.

This chain connects TRBV20-1 to TRBJ2-2; D is unresolved. Per germline, CDR1 DFQATT and CDR2 SNEGSKA (reference sequence). V gave up 0 bases and J gave up 3 bases, with 14 bases separating them. The CDR3 covers 16 residues. CDR3 loop: CSARDLGQQYTGELFF. The CDR3 coding sequence is TGCAGTGCTAGAGATCTCGGCCAGCAGTACACCGGGGAGCTGTTTTTT.

The chain is built from TRBV5-1 and TRBJ1-2; possibly TRBD1 for D (6 bases). Looked up from germline, CDR1 is SGHRS and CDR2 is YFSETQ. The germline V and J ends were trimmed by 4 bases and 8 bases, with 21 bases remaining between them. This CDR3 is 15 amino acids long. CDR3 amino acids: CASSPGQGIYFGYTF. In nucleotides, the CDR3 is TGCGCCAGCAGCCCGGGGCAGGGGATTTATTTCGGCTACACCTTC. Filled out from reference TRBV5-1 and TRBJ1-2, the complete variable domain reads KAGVTQTPRYLIKTRGQQVTLSCSPISGHRSVSWYQQTPGQGLQFLFEYFSETQRNKGNFPGRFSGRQFSNSRSEMNVSTLELGDSALYLCASSPGQGIYFGYTFGSGTRLTVV.

The gene calls are TRBV3-1 and TRBJ1-2; D is perhaps TRBD1 (5 bases). Trimming shortened V by 4 bases and J by 7 bases, and 16 bases separated the two germline ends. Germline V gene sequence: CDR1 LGHDT, CDR2 YNNKEL (reference sequence). The CDR3 is 14 amino acids. The CDR3 DNA is TGTGCCAGCAGCCCCGGACACGGGGTCGGTGGCTACACCTTC. Translation gives CASSPGHGVGGYTF.

The genes are TRBV6-1 and TRBJ1-2; TRBD1 matches 7 bases. In germline, CDR1 is MNHNS, CDR2 SASEGT. The CDR3 is made up of 12 amino acids. Unmatched junction bases numbered 3, after V lost 4 bases and J lost 7 bases. The CDR3 DNA reads as TGTGCCAGCAGTGTCACAGGGGTTGGCTACACCTTC. This codes for CASSVTGVGYTF.

The chain carries TRBV20-1 and TRBJ2-1; TRBD2 might be the D (5 bases). This CDR3 has 13 amino acids. With 5 bases removed from V and 10 bases from J, the gap between germline ends came to 18 bases. The germline CDR1 and CDR2 sequences are DFQATT and SNEGSKA (reference sequence). DNA for the CDR3: TGCAGTGCTGATCCGGCCTTGGGGAGAGAGCAGTTCTTC. It encodes CSADPALGREQFF.

The chain links TRBV20-1 to TRBJ1-2, with no clear D. The ends were cut back, 5 bases at V and 3 bases at J, with 7 bases in the middle. The CDR3 sequence is 11 residues long. CDR1 and CDR2 (germline): DFQATT, SNEGSKA (reference sequence). The CDR3 spells CSAGEYYGYTF. Here the CDR3 DNA reads TGCAGTGCTGGGGAATACTATGGCTACACCTTC.

This clonotype has just a few counts. The V gene is TRBV29-1, the J gene TRBJ1-2; no firm D call. The CDR3 is 12 amino acids. V was shortened by 6 bases and J by 6 bases, with 14 bases between the two germline ends. From germline, CDR1 is SQVTM and CDR2 ANQGSEA. CDR3 bases: TGCAGCGTCCACCGGGAGGATAATGGCTACACCTTC. It encodes CSVHREDNGYTF. Complete variable domain (other parts from reference TRBV29-1 and TRBJ1-2): SAVISQKPSRDICQRGTSLTIQCQVDSQVTMMFWYRQQPGQSLTLIATANQGSEATYESGFVIDKFPISRPNLTFSTLTVSNMSPEDSSIYLCSVHREDNGYTFGSGTRLTVV.

This clonotype turned up a few times. V is TRBV12-3 or TRBV12-4 and J is TRBJ2-5, with D perhaps assigned TRBD1 or TRBD2 (5 bases each). The CDR3 spans 15 residues. The V and J ends lost 6 bases and 3 bases respectively, with 17 bases between them. The CDR3 nucleotides read TGTGCCAGCAGCCCTCTGGGGACGTCCGAAGAGACCCAGTACTTC. It is translated as CASSPLGTSEETQYF.

This chain joins TRBV21-1 and TRBJ1-5; TRBD1, the D gene given by the table, was not confirmed from the DNA. TRBV21-1 corresponds to a pseudogene. This CDR3 spans 20 amino acids. In DNA, the CDR3 is TGTGCCAGCAGCAAAGGGGCCGACAGGGATTCGCCGGGGGTCAATCAGCCCCAGCATTTT. Residues: CASSKGADRDSPGVNQPQHF.

The chain has TRBV19 and TRBJ2-7; 10 bases fit TRBD1. The CDR3 is 15 amino acids. Germline V gene lookup returns CDR1 LNHDA and CDR2 SQIVND (reference sequence). The J segment lost 4 bases and the V segment lost 6 bases, leaving 9 bases of the junction unmatched. CDR3 region: CASSPRQGAVYEQYF. The CDR3 region has the DNA TGTGCCAGTAGCCCTCGACAGGGGGCTGTGTACGAGCAGTACTTC.